This T cell receptor (beta chain) was profiled in a study of blood T cells in healthy people across ages. Russia was home to the donors, healthy Caucasian individuals aged 6 to 90. Each sample used at least 6 million PBMCs. Together with a sample-barcoded 5' primer, a J-beta primer mix was included in a second PCR lasting about 6 to 12 cycles. Every sample produced at least 2.5 million CDR3-containing paired-end reads. TCRdb reprocessed the 5' RACE reads with MiXCR, giving one entry per CDR3 protein. The table shows some 750,000 distinct CDR3 sequences, with 22% occurring only once. Of note for this clonotype: Its antigen is currently unknown.

General study points: Estimates of total diversity, which came from one million sequenced T cells, were considered to be underestimates.

This clonotype was sampled from a man between 65 and 85 years old in good health. Sequenced sample: blood.

CDR3 protein: CASSSRQEANYGYTF. The DNA for the CDR3 is TGTGCCAGCAGTTCCCGACAGGAAGCTAACTATGGCTACACCTTC. V usage is TRBV27 and J usage is TRBJ1-2; tentative D call: TRBD1 (6 bases). V was trimmed by 4 bases and J by 0 bases, leaving 12 bases between them. Germline CDR1 reads MNHEY; CDR2 reads SMNVEV (reference sequence). The length of the CDR3 is 15 residues.